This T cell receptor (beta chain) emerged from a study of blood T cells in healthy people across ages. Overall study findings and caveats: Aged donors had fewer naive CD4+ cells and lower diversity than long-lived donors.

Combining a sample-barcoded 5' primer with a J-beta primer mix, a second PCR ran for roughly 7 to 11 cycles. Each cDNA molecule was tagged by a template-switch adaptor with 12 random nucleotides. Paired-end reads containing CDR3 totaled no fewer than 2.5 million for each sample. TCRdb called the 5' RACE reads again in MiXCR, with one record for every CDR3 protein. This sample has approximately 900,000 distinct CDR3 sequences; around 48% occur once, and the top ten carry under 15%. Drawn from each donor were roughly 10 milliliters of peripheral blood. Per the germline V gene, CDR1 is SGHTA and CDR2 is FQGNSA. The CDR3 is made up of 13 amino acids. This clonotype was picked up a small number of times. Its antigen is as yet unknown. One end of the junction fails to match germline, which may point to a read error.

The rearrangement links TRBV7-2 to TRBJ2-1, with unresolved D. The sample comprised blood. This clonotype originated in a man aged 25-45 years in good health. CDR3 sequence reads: CASSLEQNNEQFF. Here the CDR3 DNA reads TGTGCCAGCAGCTTAGAACAGAACAACGAGCAGTTCTTC.